These 32 T cell receptor beta chains were all obtained from the same sample, sequenced in a study of tumor-infiltrating lymphocytes in oesophageal squamous cell carcinoma. A single record per CDR3 protein comes from TCRdb applying MiXCR to the PCR reads. The table lists about 14,000 distinct CDR3 sequences, about half of them singletons, with about 12% in the top ten. The sample taken for sequencing was blood. These receptors were collected from a female donor with esophageal squamous cell carcinoma.

This clonotype was detected many times. This chain connects TRBV19 to TRBJ2-1, with 9 bases that match TRBD2. The end of the DNA fits TRBJ2-7 better, so the J call may be wrong. Germline CDR1 reads LNHDA; CDR2 reads SQIVND (reference sequence). The CDR3 runs 14 residues. CDR3 bases: TGTGCCAGTAGCCAGACTAGCGGTTCCTACGAGCAGTACTTC. Encoded protein: CASSQTSGSYEQYF.

The chain joins TRBV7-2 to TRBJ1-2, with 10 bases aligning to TRBD1. The last part of the DNA fits TRBJ2-5 better; the J call may be wrong. The germline V gene has CDR1 SGHTA and CDR2 FQGNSA. The CDR3 totals 15 residues. The CDR3 sequence: CASSMGQGFRETQYF. CDR3 DNA: TGTGCCAGCAGCATGGGACAGGGGTTTCGAGAGACCCAGTACTTC.

This clonotype is labeled medium-sized. V is TRBV28 and J is TRBJ1-5; 12 positions agree with TRBD1. The germline V gene encodes CDR1 MDHEN and CDR2 SYDVKM. CDR3 length: 20 residues. V lost 5 bases, J lost 4 bases, and 18 bases stayed unmatched. The CDR3 nucleotides are TGTGCCAGCAGTCGACTCCGGGACAGGGGGCCTCTAATGGGAAATCAGCCCCAGCATTTT. It translates to CASSRLRDRGPLMGNQPQHF.

In its sample, this clonotype was seen many times. The chain recombines TRBV7-3 with TRBJ2-3; TRBD2 agrees at 11 bases. Germline V gene data show CDR1 as SGHTA and CDR2 as FQGTGA. The CDR3 sequence is 15 residues long. The J segment lost 3 bases and the V segment lost 3 bases, leaving 2 bases of the junction unmatched. The CDR3 loop is CASSLTSGETDTQYF. The CDR3 region has the DNA TGTGCCAGCAGCTTGACTAGCGGGGAGACAGATACGCAGTATTTT.

This clonotype was seen at least ten times. The V and J genes are TRBV7-2 and TRBJ2-4; TRBD1 might be the D (5 bases). Trimming removed 1 base from V and 6 bases from J, with 10 bases in between. Germline V gives CDR1 SGHTA, CDR2 FQGNSA. This CDR3 has 14 residues. Here the CDR3 reads CASSLGTDRNIQYF. CDR3 bases: TGTGCCAGCAGCTTAGGGACCGACAGAAACATTCAGTACTTC.

Concerning this clonotype: A much larger clone sits a single nucleotide away, making a read error possible. The chain employs TRBV2 and TRBJ2-7; no firm D call. Judging by the DNA end, TRBJ2-1 fits better; the J call may be wrong. The germline V gene has CDR1 SNHLY and CDR2 FYNNEI. The CDR3 length is 11 residues. This CDR3 reads CASSAAYEQFF. The CDR3 DNA reads TGTGCCAGCAGTGCCGCCTACGAGCAGTTCTTC.

This clonotype was seen only a few times. The V gene is TRBV10-2, the J gene TRBJ2-3; 7 nucleotides agree with TRBD1. Germline CDR1 reads WSHSY; CDR2 reads SAAADI. V trimming: 2 bases; J trimming: 3 bases; junction bases outside the gene matches: 5. The CDR3 loop spans 15 amino acids. The CDR3 loop is CASSEEQGRTDTQYF. CDR3 DNA: TGCGCCAGCAGTGAGGAACAGGGGCGTACAGATACGCAGTATTTT.

This clonotype has just a few counts. The rearrangement uses TRBV6-1 and TRBJ2-3; D tentatively fits TRBD1 or TRBD2 (5 bases each). This CDR3 has 14 residues. The V gene lost 7 bases and the J gene lost 0 bases, with 11 bases spanning the gap. CDR1 and CDR2 (germline): MNHNS, SASEGT. The CDR3 nucleotides read TGTGCCAGCACCCGGGGCGGGAGCACAGATACGCAGTATTTT. This translates into CASTRGGSTDTQYF.

The chain couples TRBV27 to TRBJ2-1; either TRBD1 or TRBD2 may supply D (5 bases each). V was cut by 6 bases and J by 5 bases, with 14 bases left in between. CDR1 is MNHEY, CDR2 SMNVEV, per germline (reference sequence). There are 14 residues in the CDR3. This CDR3 reads CASSRRGADNEQFF. DNA of the CDR3: TGTGCCAGCAGCCGTAGGGGAGCTGACAATGAGCAGTTCTTC.

The chain employs TRBV6-1 and TRBJ2-1; D call uncertain. V was trimmed by 3 bases and J by 6 bases, leaving 9 bases between them. The germline CDR1 and CDR2 sequences are MNHNS and SASEGT. This CDR3 contains 13 residues. The CDR3 DNA sequence: TGTGCCAGCAGTGATTCAGTAGTCAATGAGCAGTTCTTC. Amino acid sequence: CASSDSVVNEQFF.

The rearrangement joins TRBV24-1 to TRBJ2-5; D call uncertain. V lost 0 bases and J 1 base, leaving 5 bases between the germline ends. This CDR3 is built from 14 residues. Germline loops: CDR1 KGHDR, CDR2 SFDVKD. CDR3 sequence reads: CATSDLNPQETQYF. The CDR3 nucleotides are TGTGCCACCAGTGATTTGAACCCCCAAGAGACCCAGTACTTC.

The CDR3: CASRETGNTIYF. CDR3 bases: TGTGCCAGCAGAGAGACTGGAAACACCATATATTTT. This chain joins TRBV28 and TRBJ1-3; no clear D gene. The germline V and J ends were trimmed by 6 bases and 2 bases, with 5 bases remaining between them. The CDR3 is 12 amino acids. Germline values: CDR1 MDHEN, CDR2 SYDVKM. Complete variable domain (other parts from reference TRBV28 and TRBJ1-3): DVKVTQSSRYLVKRTGEKVFLECVQDMDHENMFWYRQDPGLGLRLIYFSYDVKMKEKGDIPEGYSVSREKKERFSLILESASTNQTSMYLCASRETGNTIYFGEGSWLTVV.

The chain carries TRBV7-3 and TRBJ2-6; 11 bases line up with TRBD1. CDR1 SGHTA and CDR2 FQGTGA come from the germline V gene. The length of the CDR3 is 19 residues. V was pared by 0 bases and J by 0 bases, with 4 bases of the junction left unmatched. The CDR3 sequence is CASSLTGTGGSSGANVLTF. DNA for the CDR3: TGTGCCAGCAGCTTAACCGGGACAGGGGGTAGCTCTGGGGCCAACGTCCTGACTTTC.

The chain couples TRBV7-2 to TRBJ2-5; TRBD1 matches 7 bases. Germline V gives CDR1 SGHTA, CDR2 FQGNSA. The CDR3 contains 14 residues. The J segment lost 11 bases and the V segment lost 7 bases, leaving 16 bases of the junction unmatched. Here the CDR3 reads CASTPGQSYNEQYF. CDR3 nucleotides: TGTGCCAGCACCCCGGGACAGTCCTACAATGAGCAGTACTTC.

This clonotype came up many times. This may be a read error: a much more frequent sequence differs by one nucleotide. This CDR3 reads CASSLGGQTYNEQYF. The CDR3 DNA sequence: TGTGCCAGCAGCTTAGGGGGACAGACCTACAATGAGCAGTACTTC. The V and J genes are TRBV7-2 and TRBJ2-7; 7 bases are a match to TRBD1. V dropped 1 base and J dropped 7; count of bases not matched to a gene: 10. The germline CDR1 and CDR2 sequences are SGHTA and FQGNSA. This CDR3 contains 15 residues.

This clonotype qualifies as medium-sized. This chain connects TRBV12-3 or TRBV12-4 to TRBJ2-2; the D gene is possibly TRBD1 (5 bases). With 3 bases removed from V and 6 bases from J, the gap between germline ends came to 17 bases. The CDR3 length is 16 residues. The CDR3 loop is CASSFGRTPMSGELFF. DNA of the CDR3: TGTGCCAGCAGTTTTGGTAGGACACCGATGTCCGGGGAGCTGTTTTTT.

Remarks on this clonotype: At one end the junction does not follow the germline gene, possibly because of a read error. This chain joins TRBV7-3 and TRBJ1-4; D might be TRBD1 (6 bases). This CDR3 is built from 15 residues. CDR1 SGHTA and CDR2 FQGTGA come from the germline V gene. The CDR3 coding sequence is TGTGCCAGCAGCACACGGACAGCCACAAATGGAAAACTGTTTTTT. It is translated as CASSTRTATNGKLFF.

This clonotype came up a few times. The V gene is TRBV14, the J gene TRBJ2-1; 10 bases match TRBD2. The J call may be faulty, since TRBJ2-5 better matches the DNA end. The length of the CDR3 is 16 residues. Germline V gene lookup returns CDR1 SGHDN and CDR2 FVKESK. Here the CDR3 DNA reads TGTGCCAGCAGCCCCCGGACTAGCGGTTTCGGGGAGACCCAGTACTTC. Translated: CASSPRTSGFGETQYF.

The rearrangement joins TRBV7-3 to TRBJ2-5, with D uncertain. The V and J ends lost 2 bases and 11 bases respectively, with 27 bases between them. CDR1 SGHTA and CDR2 FQGTGA come from the germline V gene. This CDR3 has 17 residues. The CDR3 protein is CASSLSGLTHPYNEQYF. CDR3 bases: TGTGCCAGCAGCTTATCGGGCCTAACTCACCCCTACAATGAGCAGTACTTC.

The rearrangement joins TRBV7-9 to TRBJ2-4; D not resolved. Germline CDR1 reads SEHNR; CDR2 reads FQNEAQ (reference sequence). Trimming removed 5 bases at V and 7 bases at J, with 12 bases between. CDR3 length: 13 residues. CDR3 bases: TGTGCCAGCAGCCCCCCTGGGTGGAACATTCAGTACTTC. This translates into CASSPPGWNIQYF.

This chain joins TRBV7-2 and TRBJ2-3; D remains unclear. CDR1 and CDR2 (germline): SGHTA, FQGNSA. Trimming took off 1 base at V and 7 bases at J, with 6 bases between the two ends. The length of the CDR3 is 12 residues. CDR3: CASSLGDNTQYF. The CDR3 DNA follows: TGTGCCAGCAGCTTAGGCGACAATACGCAGTATTTT.

The chain is built from TRBV18 and TRBJ2-1; D is perhaps TRBD1 (6 bases). The V end lost 6 bases, the J end lost 10 bases, and 13 bases lay between the germline ends. Germline CDR1 KGHSH, CDR2 LQKENI. CDR3 size: 12 residues. CDR3 amino acids: CASSEIGTEQFF. The CDR3 DNA reads TGTGCCAGCTCGGAGATCGGGACAGAGCAGTTCTTC. Full variable domain (outside the CDR3, taken from reference TRBV18 and TRBJ2-1): NAGVMQNPRHLVRRRGQEARLRCSPMKGHSHVYWYRQLPEEGLKFMVYLQKENIIDESGMPKERFSAEFPKEGPSILRIQQVVRGDSAAYFCASSEIGTEQFFGPGTRLTVL.

This chain links TRBV7-8 with TRBJ2-1; TRBD1 agrees at 9 bases. The J call may not be correct, given that the DNA end is closer to TRBJ2-7. Germline CDR1 is SGHVS and CDR2 is FQNEAQ. The CDR3 has 15 amino acids. The CDR3 loop is CASSEGQGPSYEQYF. CDR3 DNA: TGTGCCAGCAGCGAAGGACAGGGGCCCTCCTACGAGCAGTACTTC.

In regard to this clonotype: It is likely a read error, because the conserved phenylalanine at the end of the CDR3 is missing. The DNA is omitted, as the CDR3 cannot be located on it reliably, and the CDR3 follows TCRdb's listing. The chain is built from TRBV6-1 and TRBJ2-4; the tabulated D call, TRBD1, remains unverified against the DNA. The germline V gene has CDR1 MNHNS and CDR2 SASEGT. The CDR3 region is 8 residues in length, termini included. CDR3 region: CASRTTGA.

Ten or more counts support this clonotype. The chain links TRBV20-1 to TRBJ2-3; weak D call: TRBD2 (6 bases). V gave up 0 bases and J gave up 4 bases, with 14 bases separating them. The length of the CDR3 is 15 residues. CDR1 DFQATT and CDR2 SNEGSKA come from the germline V gene (reference sequence). CDR3 amino acids: CSARDRRGGSDTQYF. In DNA form, the CDR3 reads TGCAGTGCTAGAGATCGGAGGGGAGGTTCAGATACGCAGTATTTT.

Comments on this clonotype: This CDR3 is missing its conserved last phenylalanine or tryptophan, likely due to a read error. The limits of the CDR3 on the DNA are not certain, so only TCRdb's listed CDR3 is given. The chain is built from TRBV24-1 and TRBJ2-6; the table calls TRBD1, which could not be checked here. Germline CDR1 reads KGHDR; CDR2 reads SFDVKD. The length of the CDR3 is 8 amino acids, counting both ends. This chain's CDR3 is CATSEGGV.

V is TRBV6-2 or TRBV6-3 and J is TRBJ1-6; no definite D call. Trimming stripped 6 bases from V and 9 bases from J, with 9 bases between. Germline CDR1 MNHEY, CDR2 SVGEGT. The CDR3 sequence is 12 residues long. CDR3 sequence: CASSKAGSPLHF. CDR3 nucleotide sequence: TGTGCCAGCAGCAAGGCAGGTTCACCCCTCCACTTT.

This clonotype was seen once. Likely a read error: the CDR3 ends without its conserved phenylalanine or tryptophan. The DNA is omitted, as the CDR3 cannot be located on it reliably, and the CDR3 follows TCRdb's listing. V usage is TRBV7-6 and J usage is TRBJ1-6. With termini counted, the CDR3 has 15 amino acids. Germline assignment: CDR1 SGHVS and CDR2 FNYEAQ. Here the CDR3 reads CASSLAGLNEQYFGP.

This chain connects TRBV7-9 to TRBJ2-3; 7 bases agree with TRBD1. J lost 4 bases, V lost 5 bases, and 6 bases had no gene match. Germline loops: CDR1 SEHNR, CDR2 FQNEAQ (reference sequence). The CDR3 loop spans 14 amino acids. The CDR3 bases are TGTGCCAGCAGCCCTAACAGGGGTGCAGATACGCAGTATTTT. Amino acids: CASSPNRGADTQYF.

This clonotype is judged medium-sized. The chain employs TRBV7-9 and TRBJ2-7, with 7 bases lining up with TRBD2. Germline V CDR1 and CDR2: SEHNR, FQNEAQ (reference sequence). V was clipped by 5 bases and J by 2 bases; unmatched bases: 3. This CDR3 is 13 amino acids long. The CDR3 bases are TGTGCCAGCAGCGGGGGGGTGGCCTACGAGCAGTACTTC. This sequence encodes CASSGGVAYEQYF.

In regard to this clonotype: A much larger clone lies one base from this, so it may be a read error. The CDR3 sequence is CASSLGRERSYEQFF. DNA of the CDR3: TGTGCCAGCAGCTTAGGTCGGGAACGGTCCTACGAGCAGTTCTTC. The rearrangement links TRBV7-9 to TRBJ2-5, with TRBD2 as a possible D gene (5 bases). The J call may be wrong; the DNA end is better matched by TRBJ2-1. Germline-derived CDR1 and CDR2 are SEHNR and FQNEAQ (reference sequence). CDR3 length: 15 residues.

About this clonotype: The CDR3 does not close with the conserved phenylalanine or tryptophan, likely indicating a read error. Because the CDR3's place on the DNA is in doubt, the DNA is left out and the CDR3 is given as listed by TCRdb. V usage is TRBV7-9 and J usage is TRBJ2-1; TRBD1, as called in the table, went unchecked against the DNA. In germline, CDR1 is SEHNR, CDR2 FQNEAQ (reference sequence). Counting both end residues, the CDR3 totals 14 amino acids. This chain's CDR3 is CASSWGLYGYTFGS.